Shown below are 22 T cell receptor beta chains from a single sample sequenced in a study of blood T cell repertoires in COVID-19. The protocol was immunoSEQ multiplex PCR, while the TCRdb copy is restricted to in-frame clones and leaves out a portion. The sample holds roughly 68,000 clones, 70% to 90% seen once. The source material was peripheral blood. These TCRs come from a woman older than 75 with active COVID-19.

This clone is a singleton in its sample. CDR3 nucleotides: TGTGCCAGTAGTATTTCAGGGGCGGACACTGAAGCTTTCTTT. Residues: CASSISGADTEAFF. The J gene is TRBJ1-1, the V gene TRBV19; D is possibly TRBD1 (6 bases). Germline V gene data show CDR1 as LNHDA and CDR2 as SQIVND (reference sequence). Trimming took 3 bases from V and 3 from J, leaving 11 bases between them. The CDR3 is 14 amino acids.

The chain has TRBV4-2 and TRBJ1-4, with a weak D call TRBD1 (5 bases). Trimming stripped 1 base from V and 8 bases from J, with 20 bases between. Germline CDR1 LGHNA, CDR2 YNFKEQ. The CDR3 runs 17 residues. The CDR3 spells CASSQALLQGKGEKLFF. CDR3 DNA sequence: TGTGCCAGCAGCCAAGCTCTACTGCAGGGAAAAGGCGAAAAACTGTTTTTT.

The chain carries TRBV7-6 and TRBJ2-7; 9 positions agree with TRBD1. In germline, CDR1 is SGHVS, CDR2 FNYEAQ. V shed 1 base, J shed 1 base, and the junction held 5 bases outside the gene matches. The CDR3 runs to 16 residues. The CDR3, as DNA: TGTGCCAGCAGCTTAGTTTCGGGACAGGGTTCCTACGAGCAGTACTTC. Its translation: CASSLVSGQGSYEQYF.

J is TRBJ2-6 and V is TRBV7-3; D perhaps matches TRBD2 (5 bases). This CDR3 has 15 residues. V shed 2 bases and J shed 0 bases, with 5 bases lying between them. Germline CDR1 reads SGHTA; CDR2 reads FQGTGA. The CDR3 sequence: CASSLEGSGANVLTF. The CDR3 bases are TGTGCCAGCAGCTTAGAGGGCTCTGGGGCCAACGTCCTGACTTTC.

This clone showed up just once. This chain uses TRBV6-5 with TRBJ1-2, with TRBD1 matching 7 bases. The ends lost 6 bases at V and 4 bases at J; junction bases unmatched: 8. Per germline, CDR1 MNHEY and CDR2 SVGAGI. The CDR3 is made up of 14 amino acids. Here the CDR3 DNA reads TGTGCCAGCAGCCTACGGACAGGACGCTATGGCTACACCTTC. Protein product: CASSLRTGRYGYTF.

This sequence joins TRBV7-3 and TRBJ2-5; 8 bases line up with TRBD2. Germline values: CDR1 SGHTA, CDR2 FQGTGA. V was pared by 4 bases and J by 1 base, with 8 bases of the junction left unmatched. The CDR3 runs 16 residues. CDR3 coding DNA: TGTGCCAGCAGCTATTACTCGGGAGGGTTCCAAGAGACCCAGTACTTC. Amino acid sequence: CASSYYSGGFQETQYF. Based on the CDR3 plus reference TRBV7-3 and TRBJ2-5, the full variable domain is GAGVSQTPSNKVTEKGKYVELRCDPISGHTALYWYRQSLGQGPEFLIYFQGTGAADDSGLPNDRFFAVRPEGSVSTLKIQRTERGDSAVYLCASSYYSGGFQETQYFGPGTRLLVL.

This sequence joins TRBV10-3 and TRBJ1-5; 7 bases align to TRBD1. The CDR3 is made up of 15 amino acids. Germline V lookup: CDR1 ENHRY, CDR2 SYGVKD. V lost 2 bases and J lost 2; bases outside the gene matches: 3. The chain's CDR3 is CAISEDRAGNQPQHF. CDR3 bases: TGTGCCATCAGTGAGGACAGGGCCGGCAATCAGCCCCAGCATTTT.

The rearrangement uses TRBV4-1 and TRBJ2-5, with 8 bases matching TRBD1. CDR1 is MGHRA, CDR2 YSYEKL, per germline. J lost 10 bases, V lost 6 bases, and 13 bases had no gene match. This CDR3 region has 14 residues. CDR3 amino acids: CASSKQVDRDYQYF. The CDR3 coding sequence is TGCGCCAGCAGTAAACAAGTGGACAGGGATTACCAGTACTTC.

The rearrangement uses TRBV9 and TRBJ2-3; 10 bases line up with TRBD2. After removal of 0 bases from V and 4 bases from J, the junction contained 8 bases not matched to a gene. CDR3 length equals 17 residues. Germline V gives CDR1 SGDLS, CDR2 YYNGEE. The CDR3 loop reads CASSVEGSGRPPDTQYF. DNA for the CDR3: TGTGCCAGCAGCGTAGAAGGTAGCGGGAGGCCCCCAGATACGCAGTATTTT.

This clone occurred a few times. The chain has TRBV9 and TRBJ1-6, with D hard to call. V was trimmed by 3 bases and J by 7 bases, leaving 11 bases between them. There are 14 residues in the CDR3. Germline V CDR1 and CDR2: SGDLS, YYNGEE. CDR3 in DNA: TGTGCCAGCAGCGCCGGACTGAAGAATTCACCCCTCCACTTT. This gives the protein CASSAGLKNSPLHF.

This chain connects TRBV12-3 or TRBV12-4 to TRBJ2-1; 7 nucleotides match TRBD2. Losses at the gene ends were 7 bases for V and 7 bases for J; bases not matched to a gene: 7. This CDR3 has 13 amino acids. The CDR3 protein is CASTSSGRNEQFF. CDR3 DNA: TGTGCCAGCACCTCTAGCGGAAGGAATGAGCAGTTCTTC.

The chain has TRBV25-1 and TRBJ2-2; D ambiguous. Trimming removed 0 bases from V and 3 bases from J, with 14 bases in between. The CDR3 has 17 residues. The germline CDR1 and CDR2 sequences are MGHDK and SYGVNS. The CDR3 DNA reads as TGTGCCAGCAGTGAATATATTCGTAGCAGCTACACCGGGGAGCTGTTTTTT. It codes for CASSEYIRSSYTGELFF.

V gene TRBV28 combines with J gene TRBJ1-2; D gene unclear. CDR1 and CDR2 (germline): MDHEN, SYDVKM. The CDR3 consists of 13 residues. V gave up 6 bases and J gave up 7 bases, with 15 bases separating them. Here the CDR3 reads CASSHGRLSGYTF. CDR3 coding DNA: TGTGCCAGCAGCCATGGGAGACTCTCTGGCTACACCTTC.

CDR3 in amino acids: CASSFRQGAVTGELFF. DNA for the CDR3: TGTGCCAGCAGCTTCCGACAGGGGGCAGTCACCGGGGAGCTGTTTTTT. V usage is TRBV7-2 and J usage is TRBJ2-2; 10 nucleotides agree with TRBD1. The J segment lost 4 bases and the V segment lost 3 bases, leaving 5 bases of the junction unmatched. CDR1 SGHTA and CDR2 FQGNSA come from the germline V gene. The CDR3 covers 16 residues.

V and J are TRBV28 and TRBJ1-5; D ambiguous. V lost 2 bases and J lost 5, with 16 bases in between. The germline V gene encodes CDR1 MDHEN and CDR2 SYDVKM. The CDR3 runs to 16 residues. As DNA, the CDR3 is TGTGCCAGCAGTTTACGGACCCGGGGATGGCATCAGCCCCAGCATTTT. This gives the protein CASSLRTRGWHQPQHF.

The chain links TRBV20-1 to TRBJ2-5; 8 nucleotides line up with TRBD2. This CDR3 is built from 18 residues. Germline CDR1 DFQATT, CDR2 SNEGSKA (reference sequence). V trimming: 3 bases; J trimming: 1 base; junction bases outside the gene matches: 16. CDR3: CSASPGLELAEIQETQYF. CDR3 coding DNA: TGCAGTGCTAGTCCAGGGTTGGAACTAGCGGAGATCCAAGAGACCCAGTACTTC.

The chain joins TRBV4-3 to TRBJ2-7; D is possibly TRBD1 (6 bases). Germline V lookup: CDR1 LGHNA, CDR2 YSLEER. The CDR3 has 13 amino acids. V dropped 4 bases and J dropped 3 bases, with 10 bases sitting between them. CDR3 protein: CASSPTGNYEQYF. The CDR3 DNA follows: TGCGCCAGCAGCCCGACAGGAAACTACGAGCAGTACTTC.

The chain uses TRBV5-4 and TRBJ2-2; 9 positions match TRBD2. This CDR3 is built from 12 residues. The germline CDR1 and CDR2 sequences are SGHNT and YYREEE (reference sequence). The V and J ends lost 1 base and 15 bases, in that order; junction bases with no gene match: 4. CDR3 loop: CASSLPSGIVFF. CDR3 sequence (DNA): TGTGCCAGCAGCTTGCCTAGCGGGATTGTGTTTTTT.

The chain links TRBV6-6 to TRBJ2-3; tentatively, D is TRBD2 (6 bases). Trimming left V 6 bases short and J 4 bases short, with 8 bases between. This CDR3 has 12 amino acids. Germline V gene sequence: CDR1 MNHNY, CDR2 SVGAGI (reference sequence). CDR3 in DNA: TGTGCCAGCAGCCGGGAGTCAGATACGCAGTATTTT. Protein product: CASSRESDTQYF.

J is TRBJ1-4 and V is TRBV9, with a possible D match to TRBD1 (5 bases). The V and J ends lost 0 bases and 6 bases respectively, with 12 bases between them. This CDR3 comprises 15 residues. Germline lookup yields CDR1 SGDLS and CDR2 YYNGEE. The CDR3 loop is CASSVGGRADEKLFF. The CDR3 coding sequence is TGTGCCAGCAGCGTAGGAGGCAGGGCGGATGAAAAACTGTTTTTT. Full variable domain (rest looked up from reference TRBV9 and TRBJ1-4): DSGVTQTPKHLITATGQRVTLRCSPRSGDLSVYWYQQSLDQGLQFLIQYYNGEERAKGNILERFSAQQFPDLHSELNLSSLELGDSALYFCASSVGGRADEKLFFGSGTQLSVL.

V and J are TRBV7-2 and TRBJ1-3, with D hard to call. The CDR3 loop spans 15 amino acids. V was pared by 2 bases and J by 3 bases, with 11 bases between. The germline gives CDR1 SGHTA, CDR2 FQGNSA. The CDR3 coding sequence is TGTGCCAGCAGCTTACTCGGGAAGGATGGAAACACCATATATTTT. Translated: CASSLLGKDGNTIYF.

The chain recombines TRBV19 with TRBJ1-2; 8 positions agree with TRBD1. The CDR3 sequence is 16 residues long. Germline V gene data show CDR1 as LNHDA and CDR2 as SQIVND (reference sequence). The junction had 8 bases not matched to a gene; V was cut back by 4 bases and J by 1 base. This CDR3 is CASSTRQGRDNYGYTF. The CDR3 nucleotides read TGTGCCAGTAGTACCCGACAGGGGAGGGATAACTATGGCTACACCTTC.